This TCR beta chain stems from a study of cytomegalovirus exposure and HLA in healthy donors. The PCR had 60 Vbeta and 13 Jbeta primers. The data were produced by immunoSEQ multiplex PCR, yet TCRdb's version contains in-frame clones alone and is incomplete. Of about 130,000 clones listed, about 84% are singletons. This CDR3 spans 15 amino acids. The ends were cut back, 0 bases at V and 3 bases at J, with 12 bases in the middle. Germline CDR1 and CDR2: LGHNA and YSLEER. Study results and limitations: Sequencing depth across donors, presence/absence analyses assumed, was roughly uniform. A few of the chains that were CMV-associated were confirmed in vitro to be specific for CMV antigens. Cytomegalovirus association was listed for 164 TCR beta chains.

On this clone: Its matching antigen is unknown.

This receptor was taken from a boy younger than 18 in good health and CMV-seronegative. Specimen: PBMCs. The chain uses TRBV4-3 and TRBJ2-7; no definite D call. CDR3 nucleotides: TGCGCCAGCAGCCAAGATTTGGCAGGCGTCTACGAGCAGTACTTC. Its translation: CASSQDLAGVYEQYF.